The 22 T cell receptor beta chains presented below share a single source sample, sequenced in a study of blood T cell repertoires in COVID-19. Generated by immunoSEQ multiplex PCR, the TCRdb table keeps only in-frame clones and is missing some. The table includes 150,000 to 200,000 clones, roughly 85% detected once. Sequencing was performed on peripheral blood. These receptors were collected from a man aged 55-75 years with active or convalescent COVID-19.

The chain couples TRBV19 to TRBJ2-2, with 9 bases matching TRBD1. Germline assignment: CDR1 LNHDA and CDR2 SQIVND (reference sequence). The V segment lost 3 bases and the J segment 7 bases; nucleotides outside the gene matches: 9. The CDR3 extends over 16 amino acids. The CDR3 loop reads CASSMTGQGLIGELFF. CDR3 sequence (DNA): TGTGCCAGTAGTATGACGGGACAGGGTTTAATCGGGGAGCTGTTTTTT.

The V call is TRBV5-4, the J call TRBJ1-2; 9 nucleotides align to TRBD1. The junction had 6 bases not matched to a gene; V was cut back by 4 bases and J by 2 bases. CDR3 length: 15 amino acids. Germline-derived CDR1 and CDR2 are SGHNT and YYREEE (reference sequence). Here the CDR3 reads CASSPRDRVNYGYTF. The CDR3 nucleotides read TGTGCCAGCAGCCCCCGGGACAGGGTAAACTATGGCTACACCTTC.

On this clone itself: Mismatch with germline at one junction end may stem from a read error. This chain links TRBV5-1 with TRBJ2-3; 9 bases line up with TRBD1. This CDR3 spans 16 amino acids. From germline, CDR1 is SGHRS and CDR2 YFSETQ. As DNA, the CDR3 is TGCGCCAGCAGCCAAGGGACGGGACAGGGCACAAATACGCAGTATTTT. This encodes CASSQGTGQGTNTQYF.

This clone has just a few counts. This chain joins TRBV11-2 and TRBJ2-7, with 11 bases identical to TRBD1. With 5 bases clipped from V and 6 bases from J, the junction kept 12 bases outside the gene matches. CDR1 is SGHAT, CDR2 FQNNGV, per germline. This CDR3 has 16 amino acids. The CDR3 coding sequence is TGTGCCAGCAGCCCCGGACAGGGGGCGCCGAAAACCGAGCAGTACTTC. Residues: CASSPGQGAPKTEQYF.

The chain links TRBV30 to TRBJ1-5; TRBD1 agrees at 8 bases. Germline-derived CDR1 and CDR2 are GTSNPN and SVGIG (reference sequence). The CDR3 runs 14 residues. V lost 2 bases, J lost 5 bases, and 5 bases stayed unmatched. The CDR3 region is CAWSSPDRDQPQHF. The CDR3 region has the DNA TGTGCCTGGAGTTCACCGGACAGGGATCAGCCCCAGCATTTT.

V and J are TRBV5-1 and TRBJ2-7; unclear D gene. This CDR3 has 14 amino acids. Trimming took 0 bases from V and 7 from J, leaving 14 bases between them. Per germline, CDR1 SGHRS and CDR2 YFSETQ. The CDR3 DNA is TGCGCCAGCAGCTTGGGTCAGGTTTTTTCAGAGCAGTACTTC. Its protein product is CASSLGQVFSEQYF.

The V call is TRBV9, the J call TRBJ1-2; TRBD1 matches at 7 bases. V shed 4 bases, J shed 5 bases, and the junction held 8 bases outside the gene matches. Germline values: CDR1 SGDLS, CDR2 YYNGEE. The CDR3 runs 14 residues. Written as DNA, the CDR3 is TGTGCCAGCAGCTCCCGCAGGGGGGAATATGGCTACACCTTC. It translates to CASSSRRGEYGYTF. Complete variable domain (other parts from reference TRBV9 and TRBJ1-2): DSGVTQTPKHLITATGQRVTLRCSPRSGDLSVYWYQQSLDQGLQFLIQYYNGEERAKGNILERFSAQQFPDLHSELNLSSLELGDSALYFCASSSRRGEYGYTFGSGTRLTVV.

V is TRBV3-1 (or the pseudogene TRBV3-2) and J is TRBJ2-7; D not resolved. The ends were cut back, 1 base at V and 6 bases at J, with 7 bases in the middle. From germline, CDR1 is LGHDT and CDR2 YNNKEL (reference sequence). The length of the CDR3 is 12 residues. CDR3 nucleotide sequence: TGTGCCAGCAGCCAAGCAGGATCCGAGCAGTACTTC. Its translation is CASSQAGSEQYF.

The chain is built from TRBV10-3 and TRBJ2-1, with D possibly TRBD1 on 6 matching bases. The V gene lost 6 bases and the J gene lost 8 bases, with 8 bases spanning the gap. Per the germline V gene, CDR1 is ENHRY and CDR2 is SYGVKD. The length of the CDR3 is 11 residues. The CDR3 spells CAISGQYEQFF. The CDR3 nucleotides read TGTGCCATCAGCGGACAGTATGAGCAGTTCTTC.

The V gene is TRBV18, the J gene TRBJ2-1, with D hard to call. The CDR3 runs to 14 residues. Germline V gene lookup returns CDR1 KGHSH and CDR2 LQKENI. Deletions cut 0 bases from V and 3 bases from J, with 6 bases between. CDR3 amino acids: CASSPPSYYNEQFF. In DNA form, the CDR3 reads TGTGCCAGCTCACCACCGAGTTACTACAATGAGCAGTTCTTC.

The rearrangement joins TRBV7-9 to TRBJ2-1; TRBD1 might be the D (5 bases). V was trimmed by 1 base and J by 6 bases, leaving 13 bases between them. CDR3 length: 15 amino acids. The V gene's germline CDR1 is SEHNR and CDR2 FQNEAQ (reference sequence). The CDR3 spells CASSLGQPSGNEQFF. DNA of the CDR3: TGTGCCAGCAGCTTAGGACAGCCGTCAGGCAATGAGCAGTTCTTC.

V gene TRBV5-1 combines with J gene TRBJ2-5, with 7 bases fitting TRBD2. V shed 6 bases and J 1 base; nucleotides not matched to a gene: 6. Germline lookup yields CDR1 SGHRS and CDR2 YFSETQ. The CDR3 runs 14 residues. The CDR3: CASKPGGGQETQYF. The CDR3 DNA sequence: TGCGCCAGCAAACCGGGGGGTGGCCAAGAGACCCAGTACTTC.

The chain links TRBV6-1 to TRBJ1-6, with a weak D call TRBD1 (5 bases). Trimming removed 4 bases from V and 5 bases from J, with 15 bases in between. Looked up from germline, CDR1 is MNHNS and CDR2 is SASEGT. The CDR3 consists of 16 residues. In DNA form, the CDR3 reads TGTGCCAGCAGTGTCAGGGTGCGTCTCGATAATTCACCCCTCCACTTT. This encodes CASSVRVRLDNSPLHF.

The CDR3 bases are TGTGCCAGTAGTCCGACCGGGACTAGCGGGGTGGATACGCAGTATTTT. Translation gives CASSPTGTSGVDTQYF. This chain uses TRBV19 with TRBJ2-3; TRBD2 aligns across 13 bases. Trimming at V came to 5 bases and at J to 6 bases, leaving 8 bases not matched to a gene. CDR3 length: 16 residues. Germline V gene lookup returns CDR1 LNHDA and CDR2 SQIVND (reference sequence). Full variable domain (missing parts from reference TRBV19 and TRBJ2-3): DGGITQSPKYLFRKEGQNVTLSCEQNLNHDAMYWYRQDPGQGLRLIYYSQIVNDFQKGDIAEGYSVSREKKESFPLTVTSAQKNPTAFYLCASSPTGTSGVDTQYFGPGTRLTVL.

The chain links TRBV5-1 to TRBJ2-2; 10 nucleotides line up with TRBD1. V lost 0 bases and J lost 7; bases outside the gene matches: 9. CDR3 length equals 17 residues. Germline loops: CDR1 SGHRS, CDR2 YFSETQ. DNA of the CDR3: TGCGCCAGCAGCTTGGAGGCGCGGACAGGGGGAATCGGGGAGCTGTTTTTT. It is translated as CASSLEARTGGIGELFF.

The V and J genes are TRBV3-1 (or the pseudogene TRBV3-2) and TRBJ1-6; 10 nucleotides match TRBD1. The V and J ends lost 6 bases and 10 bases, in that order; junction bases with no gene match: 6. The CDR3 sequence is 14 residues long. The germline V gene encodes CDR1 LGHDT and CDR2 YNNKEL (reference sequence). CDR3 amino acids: CASSHLTGGSPLHF. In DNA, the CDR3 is TGTGCCAGCAGTCACCTGACAGGGGGCTCACCCCTCCACTTT.

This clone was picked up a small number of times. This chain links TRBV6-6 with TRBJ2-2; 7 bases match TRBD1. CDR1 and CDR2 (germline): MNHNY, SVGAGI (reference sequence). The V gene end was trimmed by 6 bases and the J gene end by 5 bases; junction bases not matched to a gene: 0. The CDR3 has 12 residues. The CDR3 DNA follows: TGTGCCAGCAGGACAGGGACCGGGGAGCTGTTTTTT. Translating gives CASRTGTGELFF.

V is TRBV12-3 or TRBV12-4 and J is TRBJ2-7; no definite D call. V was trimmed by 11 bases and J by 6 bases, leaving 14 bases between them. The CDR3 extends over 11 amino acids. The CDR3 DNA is TGTGCCCGCTCGCAGGTGTTCGAGCAGTACTTC. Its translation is CARSQVFEQYF.

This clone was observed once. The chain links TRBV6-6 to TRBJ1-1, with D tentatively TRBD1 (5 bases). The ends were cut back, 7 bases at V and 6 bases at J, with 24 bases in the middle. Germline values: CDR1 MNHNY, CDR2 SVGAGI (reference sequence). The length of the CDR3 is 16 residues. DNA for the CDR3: TGTGCCAGCACCAGTTCCGAGGGGAGGGGCTTTGCTGAAGCTTTCTTT. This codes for CASTSSEGRGFAEAFF.

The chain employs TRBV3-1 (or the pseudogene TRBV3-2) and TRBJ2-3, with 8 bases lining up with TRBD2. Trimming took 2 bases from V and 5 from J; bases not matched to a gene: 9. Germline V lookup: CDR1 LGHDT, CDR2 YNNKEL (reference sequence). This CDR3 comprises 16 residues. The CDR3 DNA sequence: TGTGCCAGCAGCCAATACGGGGGGGCAATACTAGATACGCAGTATTTT. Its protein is CASSQYGGAILDTQYF.

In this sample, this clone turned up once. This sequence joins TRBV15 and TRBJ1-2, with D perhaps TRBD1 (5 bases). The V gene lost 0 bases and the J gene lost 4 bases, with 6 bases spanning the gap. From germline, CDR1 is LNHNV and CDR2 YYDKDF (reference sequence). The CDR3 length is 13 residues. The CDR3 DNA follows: TGTGCCACCAGCAGAGAGGGACTCTATGGCTACACCTTC. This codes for CATSREGLYGYTF.

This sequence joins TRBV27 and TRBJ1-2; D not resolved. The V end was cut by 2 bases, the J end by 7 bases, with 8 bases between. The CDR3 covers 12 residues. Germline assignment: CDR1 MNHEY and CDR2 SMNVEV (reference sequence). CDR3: CASSLAGSGYTF. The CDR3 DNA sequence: TGTGCCAGCAGTTTAGCGGGGAGTGGCTACACCTTC.